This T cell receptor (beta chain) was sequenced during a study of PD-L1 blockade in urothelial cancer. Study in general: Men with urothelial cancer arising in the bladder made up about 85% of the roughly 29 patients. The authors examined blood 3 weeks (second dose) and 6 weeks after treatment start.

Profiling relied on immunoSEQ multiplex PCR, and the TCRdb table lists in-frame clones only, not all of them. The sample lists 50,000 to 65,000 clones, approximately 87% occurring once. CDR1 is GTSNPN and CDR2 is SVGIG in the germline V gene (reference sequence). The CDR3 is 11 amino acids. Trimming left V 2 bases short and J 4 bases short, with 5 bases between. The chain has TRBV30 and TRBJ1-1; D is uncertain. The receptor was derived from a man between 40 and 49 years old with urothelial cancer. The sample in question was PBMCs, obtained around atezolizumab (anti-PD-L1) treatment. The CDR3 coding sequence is TGTGCCTGGAGTATGGCCACTGAAGCTTTCTTT. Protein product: CAWSMATEAFF.